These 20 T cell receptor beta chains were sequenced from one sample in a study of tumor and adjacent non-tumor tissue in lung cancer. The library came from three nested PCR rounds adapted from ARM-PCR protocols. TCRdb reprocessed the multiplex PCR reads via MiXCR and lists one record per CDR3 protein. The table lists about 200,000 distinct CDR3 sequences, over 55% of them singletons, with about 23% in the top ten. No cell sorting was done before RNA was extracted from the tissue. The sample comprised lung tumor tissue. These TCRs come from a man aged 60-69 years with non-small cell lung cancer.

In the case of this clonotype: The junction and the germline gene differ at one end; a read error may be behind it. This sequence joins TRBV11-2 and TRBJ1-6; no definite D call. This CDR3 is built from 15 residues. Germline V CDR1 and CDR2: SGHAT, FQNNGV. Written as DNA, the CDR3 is TGTGCCAGCAGCTTAGAGTCAGGAGACGCTTCACCCCCCCACTTT. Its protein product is CASSLESGDASPPHF. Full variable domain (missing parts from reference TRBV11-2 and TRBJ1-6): EAGVAQSPRYKIIEKRQSVAFWCNPISGHATLYWYQQILGQGPKLLIQFQNNGVVDDSQLPKDRFSAERLKGVDSTLKIQPAKLEDSAVYLCASSLESGDASPPHFGNGTRLTVT.

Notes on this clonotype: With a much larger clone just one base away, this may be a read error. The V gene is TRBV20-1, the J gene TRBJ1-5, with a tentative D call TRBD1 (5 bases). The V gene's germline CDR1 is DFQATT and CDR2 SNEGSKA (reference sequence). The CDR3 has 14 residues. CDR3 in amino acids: CNARAQGLEQPQHF. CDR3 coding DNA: TGCAATGCTAGAGCTCAGGGTTTAGAGCAGCCCCAGCATTTT.

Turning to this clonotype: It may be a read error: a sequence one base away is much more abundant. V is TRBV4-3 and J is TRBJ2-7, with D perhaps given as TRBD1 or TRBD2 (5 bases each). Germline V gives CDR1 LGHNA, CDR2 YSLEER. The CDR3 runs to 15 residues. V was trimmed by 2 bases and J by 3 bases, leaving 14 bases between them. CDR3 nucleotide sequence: TGCGCCAGCAGCCAACAGCTCGGGGCTGACTACGAGCAGTACTTC. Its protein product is CASSQQLGADYEQYF.

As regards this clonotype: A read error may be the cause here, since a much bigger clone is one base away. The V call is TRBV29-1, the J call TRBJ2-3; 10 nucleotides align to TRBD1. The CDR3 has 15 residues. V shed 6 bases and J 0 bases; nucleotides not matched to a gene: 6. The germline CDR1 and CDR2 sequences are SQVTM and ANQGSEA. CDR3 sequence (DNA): TGCAGCGTCAGACAGGGGGCGTCTAGCACAGATACGCAGTATTTT. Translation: CSVRQGASSTDTQYF.

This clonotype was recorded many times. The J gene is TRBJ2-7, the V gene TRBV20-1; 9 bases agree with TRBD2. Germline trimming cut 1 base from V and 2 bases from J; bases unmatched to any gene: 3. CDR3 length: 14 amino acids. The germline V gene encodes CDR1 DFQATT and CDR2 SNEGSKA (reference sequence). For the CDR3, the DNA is TGCAGTGCTAGAGCAGGACTAGCGACCTACGAGCAGTACTTC. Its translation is CSARAGLATYEQYF.

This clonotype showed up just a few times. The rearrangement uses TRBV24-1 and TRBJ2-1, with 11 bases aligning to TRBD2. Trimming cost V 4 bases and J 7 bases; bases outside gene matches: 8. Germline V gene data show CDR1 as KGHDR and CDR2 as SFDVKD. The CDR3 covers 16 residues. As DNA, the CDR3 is TGTGCCACCAGTGACCCCGGGACTAGCGGTCGAAATGAGCAGTTCTTC. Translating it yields CATSDPGTSGRNEQFF.

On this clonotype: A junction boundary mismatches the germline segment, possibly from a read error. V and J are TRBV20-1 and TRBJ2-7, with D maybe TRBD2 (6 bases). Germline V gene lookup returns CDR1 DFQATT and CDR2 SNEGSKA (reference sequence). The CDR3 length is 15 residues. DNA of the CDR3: TGCAGTGCTAGGGTGGGGCGGGAACTGAGACGCGAGCAGTACTTT. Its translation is CSARVGRELRREQYF.

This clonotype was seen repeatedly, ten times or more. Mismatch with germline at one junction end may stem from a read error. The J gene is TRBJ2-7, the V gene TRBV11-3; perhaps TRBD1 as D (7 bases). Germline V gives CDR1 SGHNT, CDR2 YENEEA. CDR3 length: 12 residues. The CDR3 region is CASSLAPGRGVF. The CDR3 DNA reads TGTGCCAGCAGCTTAGCCCCCGGCAGGGGGGTCTTC.

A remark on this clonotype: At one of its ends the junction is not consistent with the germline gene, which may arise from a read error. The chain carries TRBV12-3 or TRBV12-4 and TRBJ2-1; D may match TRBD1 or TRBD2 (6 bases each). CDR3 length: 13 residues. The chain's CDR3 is CTSSLTRDNGQFF. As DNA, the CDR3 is TGTACCAGCAGTTTGACGCGGGACAATGGGCAGTTCTTC.

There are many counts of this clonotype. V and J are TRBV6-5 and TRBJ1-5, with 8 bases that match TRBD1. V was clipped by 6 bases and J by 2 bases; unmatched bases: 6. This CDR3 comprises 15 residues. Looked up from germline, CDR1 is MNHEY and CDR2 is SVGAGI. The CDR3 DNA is TGTGCCAGCAGCCAGGACAGGGTCGGCAATCAGCCCCAGCATTTT. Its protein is CASSQDRVGNQPQHF.

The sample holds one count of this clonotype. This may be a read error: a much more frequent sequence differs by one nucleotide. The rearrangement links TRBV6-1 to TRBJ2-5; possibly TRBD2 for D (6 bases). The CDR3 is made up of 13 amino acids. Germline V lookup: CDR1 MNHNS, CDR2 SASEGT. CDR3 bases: TGTGCCAGCAGCGGGGGTACCAGAGAGACCCATTACTTC. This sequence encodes CASSGGTRETHYF.

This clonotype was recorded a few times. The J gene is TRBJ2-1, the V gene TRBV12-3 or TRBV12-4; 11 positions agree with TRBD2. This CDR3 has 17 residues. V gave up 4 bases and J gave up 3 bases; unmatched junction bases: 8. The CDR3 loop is CASSSGGGLAVYNEQFF. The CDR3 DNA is TGTGCCAGCAGTTCGGGGGGGGGACTAGCGGTCTACAATGAGCAGTTCTTC.

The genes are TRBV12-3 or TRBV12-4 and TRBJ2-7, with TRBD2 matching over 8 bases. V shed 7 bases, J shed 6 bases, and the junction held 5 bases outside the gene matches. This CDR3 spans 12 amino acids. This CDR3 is CASTGAGAEQYF. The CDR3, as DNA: TGTGCCAGCACCGGAGCGGGAGCCGAGCAGTACTTC.

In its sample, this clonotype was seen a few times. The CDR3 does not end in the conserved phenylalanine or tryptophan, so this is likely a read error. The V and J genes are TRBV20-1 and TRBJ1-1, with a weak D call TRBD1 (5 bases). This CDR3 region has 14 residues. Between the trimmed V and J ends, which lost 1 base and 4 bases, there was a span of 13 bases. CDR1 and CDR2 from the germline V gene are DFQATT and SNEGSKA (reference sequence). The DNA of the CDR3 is TGCAGTGCTAGAGTGATCGGGGGGGGCACTGAAGCTTTCTCA. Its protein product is CSARVIGGGTEAFS.

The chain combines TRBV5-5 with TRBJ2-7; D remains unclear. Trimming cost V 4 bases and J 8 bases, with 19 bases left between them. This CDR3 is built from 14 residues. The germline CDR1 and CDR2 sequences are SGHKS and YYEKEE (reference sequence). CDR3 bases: TGTGCCAGCAGCCACGCCGGGCAGTCCTGCAAGCAGTACTTC. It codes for CASSHAGQSCKQYF.

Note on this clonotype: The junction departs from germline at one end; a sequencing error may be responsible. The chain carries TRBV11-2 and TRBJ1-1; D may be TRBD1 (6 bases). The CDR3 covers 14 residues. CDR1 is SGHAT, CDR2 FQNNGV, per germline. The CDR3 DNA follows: TGTACCAGCAGTTTCCCCCTGGGACAACATGGAGCTTTCTTT. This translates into CTSSFPLGQHGAFF.

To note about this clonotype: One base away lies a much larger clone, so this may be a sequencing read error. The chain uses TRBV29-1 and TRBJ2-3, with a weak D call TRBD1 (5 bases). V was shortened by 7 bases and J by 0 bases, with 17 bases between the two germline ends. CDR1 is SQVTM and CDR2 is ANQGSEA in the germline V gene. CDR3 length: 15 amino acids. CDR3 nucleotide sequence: TGCAGCGGTGGGGCACCTACACTTAGCACAGATACGCAGTATTTT. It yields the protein CSGGAPTLSTDTQYF.

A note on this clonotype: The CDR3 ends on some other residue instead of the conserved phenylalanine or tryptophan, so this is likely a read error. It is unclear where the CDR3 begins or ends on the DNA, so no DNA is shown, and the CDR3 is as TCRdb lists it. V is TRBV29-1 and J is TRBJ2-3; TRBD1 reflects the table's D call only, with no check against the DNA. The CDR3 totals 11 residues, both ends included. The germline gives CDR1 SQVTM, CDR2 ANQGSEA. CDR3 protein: CSIWGADTRYI.

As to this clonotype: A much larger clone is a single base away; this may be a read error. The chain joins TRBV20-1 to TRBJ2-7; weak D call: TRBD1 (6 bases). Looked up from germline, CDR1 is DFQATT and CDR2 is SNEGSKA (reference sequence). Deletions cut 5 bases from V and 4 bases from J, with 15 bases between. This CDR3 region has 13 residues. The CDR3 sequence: CSAQGISAYEQYF. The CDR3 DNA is TGCAGTGCTCAGGGGATTAGCGCGTACGAGCAGTACTTC.

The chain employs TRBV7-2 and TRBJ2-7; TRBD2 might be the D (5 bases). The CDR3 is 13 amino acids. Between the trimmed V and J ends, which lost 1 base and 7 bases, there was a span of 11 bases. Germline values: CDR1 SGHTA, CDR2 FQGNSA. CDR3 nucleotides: TGTGCCAGCAGCTTAGGAGCGGAAAGGGAGCAGTACTTC. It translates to CASSLGAEREQYF.